This T cell receptor (beta chain) was found in a study of shared clonotypes between healthy human individuals. Overall study results and limits: An anticipated effect of sequencing depth on clonotype sharing among donors was recognized. Among non-shared clonotypes, generation probabilities were lower than among those shared by all four donors.

Of note for this clone: Its antigen is unidentified.

All participating donors were Caucasian adults from Nashville, Tennessee. Germline values: CDR1 SNHLY, CDR2 FYNNEI. V lost 2 bases to trimming and J lost 4 bases; unmatched junction nucleotides: 4. CDR3 length equals 15 residues. Data came from immunoSEQ multiplex PCR; TCRdb stores just in-frame clones and leaves some out. The table records 2.3 million or so clones, 80% to 95% of them present only once. The chain is built from TRBV2 and TRBJ1-1; 10 nucleotides line up with TRBD1. This clonotype was obtained from a man aged 18-30 years in good health. Some clones in this sample may be carry-over from other donors' samples. The sequenced sample was naive CD4+ T cells from PBMCs. Stated subset: CD45RA+ positively selected. The DNA of the CDR3 is TGTGCCAGCAGTGAAAGGGACAGGGGCAGCACTGAAGCTTTCTTT. Translating gives CASSERDRGSTEAFF.